The 22 T cell receptor beta chains below come from one sample, sequenced in a study of shared clonotypes between healthy human individuals. Libraries were prepared by immunoSEQ multiplex PCR; TCRdb keeps only in-frame clonotypes and omits some of them. The data hold 490,000 or so clones, with 70% to 80% observed a single time. Sample: PBMCs. The receptor set was obtained from a woman aged 40 to 55 in good health. Some clones in this sample may be carry-over from other donors' samples.

The J gene is TRBJ1-1, the V gene TRBV28, with D possibly matching TRBD1 (6 bases). Looked up from germline, CDR1 is MDHEN and CDR2 is SYDVKM. V was clipped by 6 bases and J by 3 bases, with 11 bases between them. The CDR3 totals 13 residues. The CDR3 coding sequence is TGTGCCAGCAGCAGTGGACAGCACACTGAAGCTTTCTTT. Residues: CASSSGQHTEAFF.

V usage is TRBV5-4 and J usage is TRBJ1-2; 7 bases map to TRBD1. With 4 bases clipped from V and 2 bases from J, the junction kept 5 bases outside the gene matches. Germline assignment: CDR1 SGHNT and CDR2 YYREEE (reference sequence). The CDR3 has 14 amino acids. The CDR3, as DNA: TGTGCCAGCAGCACCGGACAGGTGAACTATGGCTACACCTTC. Translation: CASSTGQVNYGYTF. Together with reference TRBV5-4 and TRBJ1-2, the CDR3 gives the full variable domain: ETGVTQSPTHLIKTRGQQVTLRCSSQSGHNTVSWYQQALGQGPQFIFQYYREEENGRGNFPPRFSGLQFPNYSSELNVNALELDDSALYLCASSTGQVNYGYTFGSGTRLTVV.

On this clone itself: This sequence is one base from a far larger clone and is likely a read error. The chain links TRBV5-5 to TRBJ2-1; possible D gene TRBD1, 6 bases. V gave up 2 bases and J gave up 2 bases, with 11 bases separating them. Germline CDR1 is SGHKS and CDR2 is YYEKEE (reference sequence). This CDR3 spans 15 amino acids. CDR3 nucleotide sequence: TGTGCCAGCAGCTTAGTTCCAGGGGCCTACAATGAGCAGTTCTTC. Its translation is CASSLVPGAYNEQFF.

The chain has TRBV28 and TRBJ2-7; 9 bases fit TRBD2. Germline CDR1 is MDHEN and CDR2 is SYDVKM. J lost 4 bases, V lost 6 bases, and 10 bases had no gene match. The CDR3 runs to 15 residues. The CDR3 reads CASRGGRSGRYEQYF. The DNA for the CDR3 is TGTGCCAGCAGGGGGGGGAGGAGCGGGAGGTACGAGCAGTACTTC.

This clone has just a few counts. This chain links TRBV6-5 with TRBJ2-7; D not certain. The CDR3 is made up of 15 amino acids. CDR1 is MNHEY and CDR2 is SVGAGI in the germline V gene. The ends were cut back, 2 bases at V and 2 bases at J, with 13 bases in the middle. CDR3 DNA sequence: TGTGCCAGCAGTTACCCCGGTAGGCCGCCCTACGAGCAGTACTTC. Translating it yields CASSYPGRPPYEQYF.

The chain links TRBV9 to TRBJ2-1; D gene uncertain. The V gene lost 5 bases and the J gene lost 5 bases, with 11 bases spanning the gap. Germline V gives CDR1 SGDLS, CDR2 YYNGEE. The CDR3 extends over 13 amino acids. Here the CDR3 DNA reads TGTGCCAGCAGGGCCCTCAGTCACAATGAGCAGTTCTTC. Its protein is CASRALSHNEQFF.

The CDR3 DNA follows: TGTGCCAGCAGTGAAGGTTCGACAGGCCTTTTGCAGTACTTC. This sequence encodes CASSEGSTGLLQYF. This chain joins TRBV2 and TRBJ2-7, with D possibly matching TRBD1 (6 bases). The CDR3 is 14 residues long. Per germline, CDR1 SNHLY and CDR2 FYNNEI. The V gene lost 1 base and the J gene lost 9 bases, with 16 bases spanning the gap.

The chain is built from TRBV27 and TRBJ2-1, with a weak D call TRBD1 (6 bases). CDR3 length equals 14 residues. With 3 bases removed from V and 6 bases from J, the gap between germline ends came to 12 bases. Germline V gene sequence: CDR1 MNHEY, CDR2 SMNVEV (reference sequence). The CDR3 is CASSFAAGVNEQFF. CDR3 sequence (DNA): TGTGCCAGCAGTTTCGCGGCAGGGGTCAATGAGCAGTTCTTC.

The rearrangement joins TRBV11-2 to TRBJ2-7; unclear D gene. Looked up from germline, CDR1 is SGHAT and CDR2 is FQNNGV. This CDR3 spans 13 amino acids. V gave up 3 bases and J gave up 3 bases, with 9 bases separating them. The CDR3: CASSFGLFYEQYF. CDR3 nucleotide sequence: TGTGCCAGCAGCTTCGGTCTTTTCTACGAGCAGTACTTC.

This chain connects TRBV28 to TRBJ2-7, with TRBD2 matching 10 bases. The CDR3 has 14 residues. With 2 bases clipped from V and 9 bases from J, the junction kept 7 bases outside the gene matches. Germline-derived CDR1 and CDR2 are MDHEN and SYDVKM. The CDR3 protein is CASSLASGSRVQYF. DNA of the CDR3: TGTGCCAGCAGTTTAGCTAGCGGGAGCAGGGTGCAGTACTTC.

The chain couples TRBV2 to TRBJ1-5; D perhaps matches TRBD1 (6 bases). With 6 bases removed from V and 2 bases from J, the gap between germline ends came to 14 bases. Germline lookup yields CDR1 SNHLY and CDR2 FYNNEI. The CDR3 consists of 15 residues. The CDR3 reads CASRTPGEGNQPQHF. DNA for the CDR3: TGTGCCAGCAGGACCCCAGGGGAGGGCAATCAGCCCCAGCATTTT.

This clone has more than one count but fewer than ten. Within the sample, other DNA sequences also encode this same CDR3. V and J are TRBV28 and TRBJ2-7; TRBD1 aligns across 10 bases. The junction had 6 bases not matched to a gene; V was cut back by 5 bases and J by 2 bases. The CDR3 loop spans 15 amino acids. Germline loops: CDR1 MDHEN, CDR2 SYDVKM. The CDR3 is CASSPPGTGAYEQYF. CDR3 sequence (DNA): TGTGCCAGCAGTCCTCCAGGGACAGGGGCCTACGAGCAGTACTTC. Full variable domain (rest looked up from reference TRBV28 and TRBJ2-7): DVKVTQSSRYLVKRTGEKVFLECVQDMDHENMFWYRQDPGLGLRLIYFSYDVKMKEKGDIPEGYSVSREKKERFSLILESASTNQTSMYLCASSPPGTGAYEQYFGPGTRLTVT.

V gene TRBV11-3 combines with J gene TRBJ1-1; D unclear. The V gene's germline CDR1 is SGHNT and CDR2 YENEEA. The germline V and J ends were trimmed by 0 bases and 2 bases, with 4 bases remaining between them. The CDR3 is 13 amino acids. The chain's CDR3 is CASSLDRNTEAFF. The CDR3 DNA sequence: TGTGCCAGCAGCTTAGATAGAAACACTGAAGCTTTCTTT.

Comment on this clone: Other DNA sequences in this sample translate to the same CDR3. The chain couples TRBV6-6 to TRBJ2-7; maybe TRBD1 (5 bases). Trimming pared 8 bases from V and 3 bases from J, leaving 8 bases between. The CDR3 runs 11 residues. The germline V gene has CDR1 MNHNY and CDR2 SVGAGI (reference sequence). CDR3 loop: CASGQGYEQYF. The CDR3 coding sequence is TGTGCCAGCGGGCAGGGCTACGAGCAGTACTTC.

This clone has only one observation. V and J are TRBV6-1 and TRBJ2-7, with 9 positions matching TRBD1. The CDR3 loop spans 13 amino acids. V was pared by 8 bases and J by 6 bases, with 8 bases of the junction left unmatched. Germline values: CDR1 MNHNS, CDR2 SASEGT. The CDR3 sequence is CASGNRGLFEQYF. The CDR3, as DNA: TGTGCCAGCGGGAACAGGGGGCTCTTCGAGCAGTACTTC.

The chain carries TRBV5-1 and TRBJ2-5, with a tentative D call TRBD1 (6 bases). Trimming pared 4 bases from V and 2 bases from J, leaving 12 bases between. The CDR3 has 14 residues. In germline, CDR1 is SGHRS, CDR2 YFSETQ. The CDR3 sequence: CASSRGQRQETQYF. For the CDR3, the DNA is TGCGCCAGCAGCCGCGGACAGCGTCAAGAGACCCAGTACTTC.

This clone came up a few times. This chain links TRBV30 with TRBJ1-1; D is uncertain. The CDR3 contains 14 residues. Between the trimmed V and J ends, which lost 0 bases and 5 bases, there was a span of 13 bases. CDR1 is GTSNPN, CDR2 SVGIG, per germline (reference sequence). In nucleotides, the CDR3 is TGTGCCTGGAGTGTATCCACAGTTGGAACTGAAGCTTTCTTT. This sequence encodes CAWSVSTVGTEAFF. The entire variable domain, with the rest obtained from reference TRBV30 and TRBJ1-1, is as follows: SQTIHQWPATLVQPVGSPLSLECTVEGTSNPNLYWYRQAAGRGLQLLFYSVGIGQISSEVPQNLSASRPQDRQFILSSKKLLLSDSGFYLCAWSVSTVGTEAFFGQGTRLTVV.

Concerning this clone itself: A far more abundant clone sits one base away, making this likely a read error. The chain couples TRBV6-4 to TRBJ2-2; D not certain. The germline V gene has CDR1 MRHNA and CDR2 SNTAGT. This CDR3 is 14 amino acids long. The CDR3 DNA reads as TGTGCCAGCAGTTACTCAGGTCACACCGGGGAGCTGTTTTTT. Translating it yields CASSYSGHTGELFF.

This rearrangement joins TRBV6-6 to TRBJ2-7; perhaps TRBD1 as D (6 bases). The CDR3 length is 14 residues. The germline V gene has CDR1 MNHNY and CDR2 SVGAGI (reference sequence). The ends were cut back, 2 bases at V and 7 bases at J, with 15 bases in the middle. As DNA, the CDR3 is TGTGCCAGCAGTTACGGCCAGGGGCAGGGGGAGCAGTACTTC. Protein sequence: CASSYGQGQGEQYF.

The chain recombines TRBV10-1 with TRBJ2-5; D is perhaps TRBD1 (6 bases). This CDR3 comprises 14 residues. V lost 3 bases and J 4 bases, leaving 12 bases between the germline ends. Germline CDR1 and CDR2: WNHNN and SYGVQD (reference sequence). The DNA for the CDR3 is TGCGCCAGCAGTGACCCAGGGGTCGGAGAGACCCAGTACTTC. Its translation: CASSDPGVGETQYF.

Only a few counts were recorded for this clone. The chain employs TRBV29-1 and TRBJ1-2; possibly TRBD1 for D (5 bases). Trimming took 2 bases from V and 4 from J, leaving 8 bases between them. The CDR3 covers 12 residues. The germline gives CDR1 SQVTM, CDR2 ANQGSEA. DNA for the CDR3: TGCAGCGTTGAAAGACAGTCCTATGGCTACACCTTC. It encodes CSVERQSYGYTF. Combining the CDR3 with reference TRBV29-1 and TRBJ1-2 gives the whole variable domain SAVISQKPSRDICQRGTSLTIQCQVDSQVTMMFWYRQQPGQSLTLIATANQGSEATYESGFVIDKFPISRPNLTFSTLTVSNMSPEDSSIYLCSVERQSYGYTFGSGTRLTVV.

A note on this clone: A far larger clone is off by one base, so a read error is likely. This chain connects TRBV5-6 to TRBJ1-1, with TRBD1 matching over 10 bases. CDR1 is SGHDT, CDR2 YYEEEE, per germline. J was trimmed by 5 bases and V by 7 bases; bases with no gene match: 8. This CDR3 contains 14 residues. The CDR3 is CASGSWDRGTEAFF. The CDR3 region has the DNA TGTGCCAGCGGCTCATGGGACAGGGGAACTGAAGCTTTCTTT.